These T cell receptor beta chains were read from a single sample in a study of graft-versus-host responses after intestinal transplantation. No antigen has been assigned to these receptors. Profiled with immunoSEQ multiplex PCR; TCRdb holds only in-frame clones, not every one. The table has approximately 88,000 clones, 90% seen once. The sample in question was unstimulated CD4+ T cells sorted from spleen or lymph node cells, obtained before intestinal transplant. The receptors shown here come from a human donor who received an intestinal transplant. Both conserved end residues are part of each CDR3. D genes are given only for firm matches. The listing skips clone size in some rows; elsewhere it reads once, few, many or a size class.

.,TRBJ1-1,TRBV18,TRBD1,CASSPRRGPRNTEAFF,TGTGCCAGCTCACCACGGAGGGGGCCCCGGAACACTGAAGCTTTCTTT
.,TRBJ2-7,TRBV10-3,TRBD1,CAISEFPGTGGYEQYF,TGTGCCATCAGTGAGTTCCCCGGGACAGGGGGCTACGAGCAGTACTTC
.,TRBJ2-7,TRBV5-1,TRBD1,CASQRGQGYEQYF,TGCGCCAGCCAGAGGGGGCAGGGCTACGAGCAGTACTTC
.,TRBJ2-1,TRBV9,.,CASSVSGLNEQFF,TGTGCCAGCAGCGTGAGTGGTCTCAATGAGCAGTTCTTC
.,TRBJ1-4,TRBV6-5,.,CASSYSGTEKLFF,TGTGCCAGCAGTTATAGCGGCACCGAAAAACTGTTTTTT
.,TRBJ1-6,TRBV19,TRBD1,CASKQGDSPLHF,TGTGCCAGTAAGCAGGGGGATTCACCCCTCCACTTT
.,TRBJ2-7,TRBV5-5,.,CASSLGWYEQYF,TGTGCCAGCAGCCTCGGGTGGTACGAGCAGTACTTC
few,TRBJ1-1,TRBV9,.,CASSVEPLNTEAFF,TGTGCCAGCAGCGTAGAGCCACTAAACACTGAAGCTTTCTTT
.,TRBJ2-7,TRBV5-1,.,CASSAGQKTYEQYF,TGCGCCAGCAGCGCCGGACAGAAAACCTACGAGCAGTACTTC
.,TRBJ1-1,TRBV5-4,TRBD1,CASSRPPGTAMNTEAFF,TGTGCCAGCAGCCGACCCCCGGGGACAGCCATGAACACTGAAGCTTTCTTT
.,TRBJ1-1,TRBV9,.,CASSVRGGETAFF,TGTGCCAGCAGCGTAAGGGGAGGGGAGACAGCTTTCTTT
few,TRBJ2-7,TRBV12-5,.,CASGLGQIYEQYF,TGTGCTAGTGGTTTGGGACAGATCTACGAGCAGTACTTC
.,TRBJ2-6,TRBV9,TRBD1,CASSVRTGSSGANVLTF,TGTGCCAGCAGCGTTCGGACAGGAAGCTCTGGGGCCAACGTCCTGACTTTC
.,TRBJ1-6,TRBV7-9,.,CASSLQGSNSPLHF,TGTGCCAGCAGCCTACAGGGATCTAATTCACCCCTCCACTTT
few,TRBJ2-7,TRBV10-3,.,CAISEWGGHEQYF,TGTGCCATCAGTGAGTGGGGGGGGCACGAGCAGTACTTC
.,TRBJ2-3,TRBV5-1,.,CASSLPDTDTQYF,TGCGCCAGCAGCTTGCCAGACACAGATACGCAGTATTTT
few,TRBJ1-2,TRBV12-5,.,CASGPEAGAYGYTF,TGTGCTAGTGGTCCTGAGGCAGGGGCCTATGGCTACACCTTC
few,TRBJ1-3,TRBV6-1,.,CASRSFSGNTIYF,TGTGCCAGCAGGTCCTTCTCTGGAAACACCATATATTTT
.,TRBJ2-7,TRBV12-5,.,CASGLGYEQYF,TGTGCTAGTGGGCTCGGCTACGAGCAGTACTTC
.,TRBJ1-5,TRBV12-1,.,CASSMGDCNQPQHF,TGTGCCAGCAGCATGGGGGACTGCAATCAGCCCCAGCATTTT
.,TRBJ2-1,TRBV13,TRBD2,CASSSATSLSYNEQFF,TGTGCCAGCAGCTCCGCGACTAGCCTCTCCTACAATGAGCAGTTCTTC
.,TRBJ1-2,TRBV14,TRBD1,CASSYFDREYGYTF,TGTGCCAGCAGCTACTTTGACAGGGAATATGGCTACACCTTC
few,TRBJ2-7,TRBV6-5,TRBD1,CASRPRTGPYEQYF,TGTGCCAGCAGACCAAGGACAGGCCCCTACGAGCAGTACTTC
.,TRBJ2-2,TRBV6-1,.,CASSGYRANTGELFF,TGTGCCAGCAGCGGCTACAGGGCGAACACCGGGGAGCTGTTTTTT
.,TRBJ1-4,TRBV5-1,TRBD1,CASSLGDRGPLNEKLFF,TGCGCCAGCAGCTTGGGCGACAGGGGCCCACTTAATGAAAAACTGTTTTTT
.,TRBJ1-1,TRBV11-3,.,CASSLDRQEAFF,TGTGCCAGCAGCTTGGACAGACAAGAAGCTTTCTTT
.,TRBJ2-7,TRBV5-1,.,CASSLSGQPRSSYEQYF,TGCGCCAGCAGCTTGTCAGGGCAACCCAGGAGCTCCTACGAGCAGTACTTC
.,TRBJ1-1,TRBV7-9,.,CASSLRSGTEAFF,TGTGCCAGCAGCTTACGTTCGGGCACTGAAGCTTTCTTT
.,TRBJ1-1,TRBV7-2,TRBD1,CASSSDRWGEAFF,TGTGCCAGCAGCTCGGACAGGTGGGGTGAAGCTTTCTTT
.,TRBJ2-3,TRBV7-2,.,CASSLNPGGGTF,TGTGCCAGCAGCCTTAATCCTGGTGGGGGGACTTTT
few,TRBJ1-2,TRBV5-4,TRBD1,CASSLGPARQGDGGYTF,TGTGCCAGCAGCTTGGGCCCCGCGAGACAGGGGGACGGAGGCTACACCTTC
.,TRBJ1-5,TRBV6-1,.,CASSPDISQPQHF,TGTGCCAGCAGTCCCGACATCTCTCAGCCCCAGCATTTT
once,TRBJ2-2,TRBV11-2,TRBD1,CASRHRGGTGELFF,TGTGCCAGCAGACACAGGGGTGGAACCGGGGAGCTGTTTTTT
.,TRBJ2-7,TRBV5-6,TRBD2,CASSLSGVVTYEQYF,TGTGCCAGCAGCCTGAGCGGGGTGGTTACCTACGAGCAGTACTTC
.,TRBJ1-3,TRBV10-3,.,CAISDGYAGNTIYF,TGTGCCATCAGTGACGGGTATGCTGGAAACACCATATATTTT
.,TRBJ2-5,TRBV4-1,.,CASATGGEETQYF,TGCGCCAGCGCCACGGGGGGCGAAGAGACCCAGTACTTC
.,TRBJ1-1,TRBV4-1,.,CASSQPSGGRGTEAFF,TGCGCCAGCAGCCAACCTAGTGGCGGGCGAGGCACTGAAGCTTTCTTT
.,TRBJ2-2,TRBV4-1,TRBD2,CASRGGLAGGTHTGELFF,TGCGCCAGCCGAGGGGGACTAGCGGGGGGAACCCACACCGGGGAGCTGTTTTTT
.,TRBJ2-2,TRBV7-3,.,CASSFDLAGELFF,TGTGCCAGCAGCTTCGATCTAGCCGGGGAGCTGTTTTTT
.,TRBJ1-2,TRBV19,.,CASSIGFSGGGYTF,TGTGCCAGTAGTATCGGGTTTTCGGGTGGTGGCTACACCTTC
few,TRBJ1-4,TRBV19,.,CASSIGQGYEKLFF,TGTGCCAGTAGTATCGGGCAGGGTTACGAAAAACTGTTTTTT
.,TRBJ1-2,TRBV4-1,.,CASSQGTALTYGYTF,TGCGCCAGCAGCCAAGGCACAGCCCTTACCTATGGCTACACCTTC
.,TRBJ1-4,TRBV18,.,CASSPGGGEKLFF,TGTGCCAGCTCACCTGGCGGGGGTGAAAAACTGTTTTTT
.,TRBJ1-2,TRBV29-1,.,CSVEGATYGYTF,TGCAGCGTGGAGGGTGCCACCTATGGCTACACCTTC
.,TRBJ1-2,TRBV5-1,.,CASSLGEGTIYGYTF,TGCGCCAGCAGCTTGGGCGAGGGGACAATCTATGGCTACACCTTC